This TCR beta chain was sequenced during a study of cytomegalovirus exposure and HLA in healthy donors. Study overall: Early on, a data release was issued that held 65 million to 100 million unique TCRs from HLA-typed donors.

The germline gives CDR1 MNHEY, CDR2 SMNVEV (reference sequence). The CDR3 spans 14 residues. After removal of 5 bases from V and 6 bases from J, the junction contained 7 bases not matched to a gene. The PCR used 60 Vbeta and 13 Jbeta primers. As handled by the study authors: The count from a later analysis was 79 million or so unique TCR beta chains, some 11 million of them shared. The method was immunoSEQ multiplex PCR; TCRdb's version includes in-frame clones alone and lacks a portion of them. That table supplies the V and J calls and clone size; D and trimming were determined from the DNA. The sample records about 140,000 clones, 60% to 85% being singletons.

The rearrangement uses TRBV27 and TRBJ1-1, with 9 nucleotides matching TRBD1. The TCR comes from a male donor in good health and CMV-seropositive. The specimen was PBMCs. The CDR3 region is CASSLGQGEAEAFF. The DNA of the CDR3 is TGTGCCAGCAGTCTGGGACAGGGTGAGGCTGAAGCTTTCTTT.